The next 17 T cell receptor beta chains were all read from a single sample in a study of cytomegalovirus exposure and HLA in healthy donors. PCR primers comprised 60 Vbeta and 13 Jbeta primers. Profiled with immunoSEQ multiplex PCR; TCRdb holds only in-frame clones, not every one. This table has roughly 250,000 clones, roughly 81% appearing once. Sequenced material: PBMCs. These receptors were taken from a woman in her forties in good health and CMV-seropositive.

The CDR3 region is CASSPLTGRDYGYTF. DNA of the CDR3: TGTGCCAGCAGCCCTTTGACAGGGCGGGACTATGGCTACACCTTC. The rearrangement uses TRBV7-2 and TRBJ1-2, with TRBD1 matching 7 bases. The V and J ends lost 5 bases and 3 bases, in that order; junction bases with no gene match: 9. The CDR3 covers 15 residues. Per germline, CDR1 SGHTA and CDR2 FQGNSA.

The chain combines TRBV7-9 with TRBJ1-1; possibly TRBD1 for D (5 bases). This CDR3 has 13 residues. CDR1 is SEHNR and CDR2 is FQNEAQ in the germline V gene (reference sequence). V lost 5 bases and J 0 bases, leaving 7 bases between the germline ends. In DNA form, the CDR3 reads TGTGCCAGCAGCCGACAGTTGAACACTGAAGCTTTCTTT. Its protein product is CASSRQLNTEAFF.

This clone was counted only a few times. The chain has TRBV7-8 and TRBJ2-3; perhaps TRBD2 as D (5 bases). Germline lookup yields CDR1 SGHVS and CDR2 FQNEAQ. The CDR3 has 12 amino acids. Trimming took 1 base from V and 7 from J, leaving 6 bases between them. This CDR3 reads CASSLGGYTQYF. In DNA, the CDR3 is TGTGCCAGCAGCTTAGGCGGGTATACGCAGTATTTT.

V and J are TRBV5-1 and TRBJ2-7, with 8 bases identical to TRBD1. J was trimmed by 0 bases and V by 1 base; bases with no gene match: 3. Germline assignment: CDR1 SGHRS and CDR2 YFSETQ. The CDR3 length is 15 residues. CDR3 in amino acids: CASSLNRGVSYEQYF. CDR3 DNA: TGCGCCAGCAGCTTGAACAGGGGGGTCTCCTACGAGCAGTACTTC.

The V gene is TRBV27, the J gene TRBJ1-1; the D is unclear. This CDR3 spans 15 amino acids. V was clipped by 3 bases and J by 5 bases, with 16 bases between them. Germline V CDR1 and CDR2: MNHEY, SMNVEV (reference sequence). Here the CDR3 DNA reads TGTGCCAGCAGTTTGGCCCGACTCGAACTAACTGAAGCTTTCTTT. Its protein product is CASSLARLELTEAFF.

The V and J genes are TRBV19 and TRBJ2-5; the match to TRBD2 covers 10 bases. Germline V gene data show CDR1 as LNHDA and CDR2 as SQIVND (reference sequence). Trimming took 5 bases from V and 0 from J; bases not matched to a gene: 3. This CDR3 is built from 15 residues. The CDR3 loop is CASSVGLANQETQYF. The CDR3 bases are TGTGCCAGTAGTGTGGGACTAGCGAACCAAGAGACCCAGTACTTC.

The V call is TRBV5-6, the J call TRBJ2-7; 15 bases map to TRBD2. This CDR3 comprises 16 residues. Trimming removed 3 bases from V and 8 bases from J; junction bases left unmatched: 9. From germline, CDR1 is SGHDT and CDR2 YYEEEE. The CDR3 coding sequence is TGTGCCAGCAGCTCCGGGGGGGGACTAGCGGGAGGAAAGCAGTACTTC. This translates into CASSSGGGLAGGKQYF.

V and J are TRBV7-2 and TRBJ2-7; the match to TRBD1 covers 9 bases. V trimming: 2 bases; J trimming: 5 bases; junction bases outside the gene matches: 4. This CDR3 spans 14 amino acids. Germline V gives CDR1 SGHTA, CDR2 FQGNSA. CDR3 sequence reads: CASSLRGTGNEQYF. In DNA, the CDR3 is TGTGCCAGCAGCTTACGCGGGACAGGGAACGAGCAGTACTTC.

The chain has TRBV7-8 and TRBJ2-5; D may be TRBD1 (6 bases). The CDR3 is 15 amino acids. Germline V gene data show CDR1 as SGHVS and CDR2 as FQNEAQ. V lost 0 bases, J lost 4 bases, and 12 bases lay in between. The CDR3 is CASSLAGGFGETQYF. DNA for the CDR3: TGTGCCAGCAGCTTAGCAGGGGGTTTTGGAGAGACCCAGTACTTC.

This clone was seen a single time. The rearrangement links TRBV28 to TRBJ1-1, with D hard to call. The CDR3 is 12 amino acids. V lost 9 bases and J lost 0, with 8 bases in between. Germline CDR1 and CDR2: MDHEN and SYDVKM. CDR3 region: CASRVLNTEAFF. The CDR3 DNA is TGTGCCAGTCGCGTCTTGAACACTGAAGCTTTCTTT.

Remarks on this clone: The sample contains more than one DNA sequence encoding this CDR3. V gene TRBV28 combines with J gene TRBJ2-7; 10 bases agree with TRBD2. CDR1 is MDHEN and CDR2 is SYDVKM in the germline V gene. The trim removed 1 base at V and 2 bases at J, leaving 2 bases unmatched. CDR3 length: 15 residues. CDR3 loop: CASSLSSGRAYEQYF. The CDR3 DNA reads TGTGCCAGCAGTTTATCAAGCGGGAGGGCCTACGAGCAGTACTTC.

The chain employs TRBV11-3 and TRBJ2-1; a possible D gene is TRBD2 (5 bases). In germline, CDR1 is SGHNT, CDR2 YENEEA. The CDR3 has 13 amino acids. The ends were cut back, 6 bases at V and 5 bases at J, with 11 bases in the middle. CDR3 nucleotides: TGTGCCAGCAGTCCTACTAGGGACAATGAGCAGTTCTTC. This translates into CASSPTRDNEQFF.

V is TRBV15 and J is TRBJ2-2, with D possibly matching TRBD2 (5 bases). The CDR3 runs 17 residues. Germline V gives CDR1 LNHNV, CDR2 YYDKDF (reference sequence). V shed 5 bases and J shed 3 bases, with 19 bases lying between them. The CDR3 DNA follows: TGTGCCACCAGCTCAAGAGCTGGTAGCGTATACACCGGGGAGCTGTTTTTT. Protein product: CATSSRAGSVYTGELFF.

The chain employs TRBV9 and TRBJ2-1; 10 nucleotides agree with TRBD2. The CDR3 is 15 amino acids. The germline gives CDR1 SGDLS, CDR2 YYNGEE. V gave up 4 bases and J gave up 10 bases; unmatched junction bases: 11. The CDR3 nucleotides read TGTGCCAGCAGCCCTTCGAGCGGGAGGGCCGGGGAGCAGTTCTTC. It is translated as CASSPSSGRAGEQFF.

The chain links TRBV19 to TRBJ1-4; D may be TRBD1 (5 bases). Deletions cut 3 bases from V and 3 bases from J, with 11 bases between. Germline V gives CDR1 LNHDA, CDR2 SQIVND (reference sequence). This CDR3 has 15 residues. CDR3 DNA sequence: TGTGCCAGTAGTATGGGAGGGGCTTCTAATGAAAAACTGTTTTTT. This sequence encodes CASSMGGASNEKLFF. The full variable domain, rest sourced from reference TRBV19 and TRBJ1-4, is DGGITQSPKYLFRKEGQNVTLSCEQNLNHDAMYWYRQDPGQGLRLIYYSQIVNDFQKGDIAEGYSVSREKKESFPLTVTSAQKNPTAFYLCASSMGGASNEKLFFGSGTQLSVL.

The J gene is TRBJ1-5, the V gene TRBV10-2; a weak D match, TRBD1 (6 bases). This CDR3 is 14 amino acids long. V lost 0 bases and J 7 bases, leaving 10 bases between the germline ends. Germline CDR1 and CDR2: WSHSY and SAAADI. CDR3 DNA sequence: TGCGCCAGCAGTGAGTCGGACAGACGCCAGCCCCAGCATTTT. The encoded protein is CASSESDRRQPQHF.

The chain employs TRBV4-3 and TRBJ2-5, with 10 bases aligning to TRBD2. The germline gives CDR1 LGHNA, CDR2 YSLEER. There are 19 residues in the CDR3. V lost 0 bases, J lost 1 base, and 11 bases stayed unmatched. The CDR3 DNA reads as TGCGCCAGCAGCCAAGATCAGGGGCTAGCGGGAGTGGGCCAAGAGACCCAGTACTTC. It codes for CASSQDQGLAGVGQETQYF.